The next 17 T cell receptor beta chains were all read from a single sample in a study of cytomegalovirus exposure and HLA in healthy donors. The method was immunoSEQ multiplex PCR; TCRdb's version includes in-frame clones alone and lacks a portion of them. Here the sample spans about 110,000 clones, roughly 88% being singletons. The sequenced sample was PBMCs. Every receptor here comes from a woman younger than 30 in good health and CMV-seronegative.

The rearrangement joins TRBV7-2 to TRBJ2-2; TRBD1 might be the D (6 bases). Trimming stripped 2 bases from V and 4 bases from J, with 11 bases between. Germline V gives CDR1 SGHTA, CDR2 FQGNSA. The CDR3 length is 15 residues. The CDR3 reads CASSLTGIPTGELFF. CDR3 sequence (DNA): TGTGCCAGCAGCTTAACAGGGATCCCCACCGGGGAGCTGTTTTTT.

The chain employs TRBV14 and TRBJ1-6, with a weak D call TRBD1 (5 bases). Germline loops: CDR1 SGHDN, CDR2 FVKESK. This CDR3 has 17 amino acids. Trimming removed 1 base at V and 5 bases at J, with 15 bases between. The CDR3 sequence is CASSQGGRVLNNSPLHF. In DNA form, the CDR3 reads TGTGCCAGCAGCCAAGGTGGCAGGGTTTTAAATAATTCACCCCTCCACTTT. Drawing the rest from reference TRBV14 and TRBJ1-6, the complete variable domain is EAGVTQFPSHSVIEKGQTVTLRCDPISGHDNLYWYRRVMGKEIKFLLHFVKESKQDESGMPNNRFLAERTGGTYSTLKVQPAELEDSGVYFCASSQGGRVLNNSPLHFGNGTRLTVT.

V is TRBV30 and J is TRBJ1-1; D gene ambiguous. Germline CDR1 and CDR2: GTSNPN and SVGIG (reference sequence). Trimming shortened V by 3 bases and J by 5 bases, and 16 bases separated the two germline ends. The CDR3 length is 14 residues. This chain's CDR3 is CAWRTKEVRTEAFF. CDR3 DNA sequence: TGTGCCTGGAGAACTAAGGAGGTGAGGACTGAAGCTTTCTTT.

The J gene is TRBJ2-3, the V gene TRBV9; no clear D gene. The CDR3 is made up of 13 amino acids. Germline-derived CDR1 and CDR2 are SGDLS and YYNGEE. V lost 0 bases to trimming and J lost 6 bases, with 8 bases between them. The DNA for the CDR3 is TGTGCCAGCAGCGTAGGGGCTGGGGATACGCAGTATTTT. Its protein product is CASSVGAGDTQYF. The variable domain in full, completed from reference TRBV9 and TRBJ2-3, reads DSGVTQTPKHLITATGQRVTLRCSPRSGDLSVYWYQQSLDQGLQFLIQYYNGEERAKGNILERFSAQQFPDLHSELNLSSLELGDSALYFCASSVGAGDTQYFGPGTRLTVL.

This clone was seen a single time. This chain uses TRBV5-1 with TRBJ2-3; 8 nucleotides match TRBD1. Germline CDR1 SGHRS, CDR2 YFSETQ. The CDR3 is made up of 14 amino acids. With V trimmed by 4 bases and J by 5 bases, 6 bases remained unmatched. The CDR3 protein is CASSRQGMVDTQYF. The CDR3 DNA sequence: TGCGCCAGCAGCCGACAGGGGATGGTAGATACGCAGTATTTT. The full variable domain, its missing parts supplied by reference TRBV5-1 and TRBJ2-3, is KAGVTQTPRYLIKTRGQQVTLSCSPISGHRSVSWYQQTPGQGLQFLFEYFSETQRNKGNFPGRFSGRQFSNSRSEMNVSTLELGDSALYLCASSRQGMVDTQYFGPGTRLTVL.

The gene calls are TRBV18 and TRBJ2-3; 8 nucleotides align to TRBD1. Trimming at V came to 2 bases and at J to 6 bases, leaving 7 bases not matched to a gene. CDR3 size: 15 residues. Germline V gene lookup returns CDR1 KGHSH and CDR2 LQKENI. The CDR3 loop reads CASSPWAGGLDTQYF. DNA for the CDR3: TGTGCCAGCTCACCATGGGCAGGGGGCTTGGATACGCAGTATTTT. The full variable domain, completed using reference TRBV18 and TRBJ2-3, is NAGVMQNPRHLVRRRGQEARLRCSPMKGHSHVYWYRQLPEEGLKFMVYLQKENIIDESGMPKERFSAEFPKEGPSILRIQQVVRGDSAAYFCASSPWAGGLDTQYFGPGTRLTVL.

The chain joins TRBV2 to TRBJ1-3; 8 bases line up with TRBD1. J was trimmed by 4 bases and V by 3 bases; bases with no gene match: 5. Germline V lookup: CDR1 SNHLY, CDR2 FYNNEI. The CDR3 is 15 residues long. The CDR3 protein is CASSDTGGRGNTIYF. CDR3 in DNA: TGTGCCAGCAGTGACACAGGGGGAAGGGGAAACACCATATATTTT.

This clone was observed a handful of times. The chain employs TRBV27 and TRBJ2-7, with a possible D match to TRBD1 (6 bases). V lost 6 bases to trimming and J lost 7 bases, with 16 bases between them. The CDR3 contains 13 residues. Germline loops: CDR1 MNHEY, CDR2 SMNVEV (reference sequence). CDR3 sequence: CASRKQGIPEQYF. For the CDR3, the DNA is TGTGCCAGCAGGAAACAGGGCATCCCAGAGCAGTACTTC.

This rearrangement joins TRBV6-6 to TRBJ2-7, with 7 bases lining up with TRBD1. The germline CDR1 and CDR2 sequences are MNHNY and SVGAGI (reference sequence). The CDR3 consists of 13 residues. The V gene end was trimmed by 5 bases and the J gene end by 1 base; junction bases not matched to a gene: 2. CDR3 region: CASSKTGSYEQYF. For the CDR3, the DNA is TGTGCCAGCAGTAAGACAGGGTCCTACGAGCAGTACTTC.

This sequence joins TRBV15 and TRBJ1-5; 8 bases align to TRBD1. The ends lost 0 bases at V and 3 bases at J; junction bases unmatched: 1. This CDR3 has 15 residues. CDR1 LNHNV and CDR2 YYDKDF come from the germline V gene (reference sequence). The CDR3 nucleotides are TGTGCCACCAGCAGAGAACAGGGGGTCAATCAGCCCCAGCATTTT. Amino acid sequence: CATSREQGVNQPQHF. Full variable domain (missing parts from reference TRBV15 and TRBJ1-5): DAMVIQNPRYQVTQFGKPVTLSCSQTLNHNVMYWYQQKSSQAPKLLFHYYDKDFNNEADTPDNFQSRRPNTSFCFLDIRSPGLGDTAMYLCATSREQGVNQPQHFGDGTRLSIL.

This chain links TRBV9 with TRBJ1-5, with a weak D call TRBD1 (6 bases). With 4 bases removed from V and 6 bases from J, the gap between germline ends came to 14 bases. CDR1 is SGDLS and CDR2 is YYNGEE in the germline V gene. The CDR3 length is 14 residues. This CDR3 is CASSSGGQRQPQHF. In nucleotides, the CDR3 is TGTGCCAGCAGCTCCGGGGGGCAGCGTCAGCCCCAGCATTTT.

The rearrangement links TRBV28 to TRBJ2-7, with TRBD1 as a possible D gene (6 bases). Trimming took 6 bases from V and 3 from J, leaving 12 bases between them. The germline V gene has CDR1 MDHEN and CDR2 SYDVKM. The CDR3 is 13 residues long. CDR3 nucleotide sequence: TGTGCCAGCAGCTGGGACATTTTCTACGAGCAGTACTTC. This translates into CASSWDIFYEQYF.

This clone was counted between two and nine times. The chain recombines TRBV6-1 with TRBJ1-6, with a tentative D call TRBD1 (5 bases). The germline V gene has CDR1 MNHNS and CDR2 SASEGT. The CDR3 spans 16 residues. V was shortened by 4 bases and J by 7 bases, with 17 bases between the two germline ends. The chain's CDR3 is CASSGPGGSGNSPLHF. The CDR3 DNA sequence: TGTGCCAGCAGTGGCCCTGGGGGGTCGGGAAATTCACCCCTCCACTTT.

The V and J genes are TRBV14 and TRBJ2-3; 7 bases line up with TRBD2. Germline CDR1 is SGHDN and CDR2 is FVKESK. V gave up 4 bases and J gave up 4 bases; unmatched junction bases: 8. This CDR3 comprises 15 residues. The CDR3 DNA sequence: TGTGCCAGCAGCCCGAAGGAGCGGGGCGCAGATACGCAGTATTTT. It is translated as CASSPKERGADTQYF.

The J gene is TRBJ1-3, the V gene TRBV7-6; 7 bases fit TRBD1. The CDR3 is 17 residues long. Per the germline V gene, CDR1 is SGHVS and CDR2 is FNYEAQ. V lost 5 bases to trimming and J lost 0 bases; unmatched junction nucleotides: 10. Written as DNA, the CDR3 is TGTGCCAGCAGCCAGCAGACAGGGACTAGCTCTGGAAACACCATATATTTT. Protein: CASSQQTGTSSGNTIYF.

The chain uses TRBV6-5 and TRBJ2-3, with D hard to call. This CDR3 contains 14 residues. Deletions cut 5 bases from V and 4 bases from J, with 13 bases between. Germline V CDR1 and CDR2: MNHEY, SVGAGI. The CDR3 DNA is TGTGCCAGCAGTCCCATCCAACGGGCAGATACGCAGTATTTT. The encoded protein is CASSPIQRADTQYF.

This clone was observed once. Its ends do not fully match the called genes, so a read error is possible. V usage is TRBV2 and J usage is TRBJ1-5, with a weak D call TRBD1 (5 bases). Germline V CDR1 and CDR2: SNHLY, FYNNEI. The CDR3 spans 15 residues. The CDR3 loop is CASREDSYSNQPQHF. CDR3 coding DNA: TGTGCCAGCAGAGAAGACAGTTATAGCAATCAGCCCCAGCATTTT.